This T cell receptor beta chain was documented in a study of cytomegalovirus exposure and HLA in healthy donors. Overall study: The same platform used for the 600 to 750 first-cohort repertoires was also used for the 100 to 150 validation repertoires, as a later analysis reported.

Notes on this clone: Its specificity is not known.

Here immunoSEQ multiplex PCR was the method, and the copy in TCRdb shows in-frame clones only, minus some. Counted here are 100,000 to 150,000 clones, roughly 90% occurring once; the ten biggest clones make up 1.9%. General study findings and limits: Reports indicated that the classifier achieved high specificity and sensitivity in diagnosing cytomegalovirus status. The tendency of first-cohort TCR clusters to co-occur in the roughly 130 validation repertoires emerged from a later analysis. There were 150 to 200 TCR beta chains listed as cytomegalovirus-associated.

The sample taken for sequencing was PBMCs. The TCR was taken from a woman under 30 in good health and CMV-seronegative.

The CDR3 bases are TGTGCCAGCAGACAACTAGCGGGAGGCGGGGATACGCAGTATTTT. Its protein product is CASRQLAGGGDTQYF. V and J are TRBV6-4 and TRBJ2-3, with 12 bases matching TRBD2. The CDR3 is 15 amino acids. Per germline, CDR1 MRHNA and CDR2 SNTAGT. V dropped 6 bases and J dropped 6; count of bases not matched to a gene: 7.